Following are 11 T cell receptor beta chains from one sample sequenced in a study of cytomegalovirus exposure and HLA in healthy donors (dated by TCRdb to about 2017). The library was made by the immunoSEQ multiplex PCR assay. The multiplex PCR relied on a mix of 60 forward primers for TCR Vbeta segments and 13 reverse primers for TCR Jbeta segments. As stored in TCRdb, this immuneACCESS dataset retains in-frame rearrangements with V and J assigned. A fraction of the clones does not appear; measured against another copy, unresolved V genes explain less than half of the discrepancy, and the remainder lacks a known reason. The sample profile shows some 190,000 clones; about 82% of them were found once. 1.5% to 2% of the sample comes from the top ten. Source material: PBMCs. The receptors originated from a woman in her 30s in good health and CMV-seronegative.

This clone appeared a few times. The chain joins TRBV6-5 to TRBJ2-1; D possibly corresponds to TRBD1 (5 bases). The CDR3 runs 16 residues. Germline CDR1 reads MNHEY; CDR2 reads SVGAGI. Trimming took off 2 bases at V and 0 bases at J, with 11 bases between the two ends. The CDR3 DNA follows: TGTGCCAGCAGTTACAGACAGTTCAGCTCCTACAATGAGCAGTTCTTC. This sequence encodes CASSYRQFSSYNEQFF.

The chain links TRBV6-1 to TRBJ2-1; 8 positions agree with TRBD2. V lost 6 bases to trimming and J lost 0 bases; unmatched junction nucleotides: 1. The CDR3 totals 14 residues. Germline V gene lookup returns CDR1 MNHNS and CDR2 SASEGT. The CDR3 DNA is TGTGCCAGCAGGGCGGGGGGCTCCTACAATGAGCAGTTCTTC. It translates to CASRAGGSYNEQFF.

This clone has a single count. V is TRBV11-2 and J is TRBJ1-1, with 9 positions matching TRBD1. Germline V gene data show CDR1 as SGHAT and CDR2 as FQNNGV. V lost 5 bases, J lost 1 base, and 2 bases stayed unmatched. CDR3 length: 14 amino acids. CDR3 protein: CASSTGQGNTEAFF. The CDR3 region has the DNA TGTGCCAGCAGCACGGGACAGGGGAACACTGAAGCTTTCTTT.

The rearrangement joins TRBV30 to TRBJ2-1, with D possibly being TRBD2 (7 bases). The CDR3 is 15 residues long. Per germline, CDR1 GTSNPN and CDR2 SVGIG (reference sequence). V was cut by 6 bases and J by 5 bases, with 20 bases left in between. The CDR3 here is CACGRRGAPDNEQFF. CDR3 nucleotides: TGTGCCTGTGGACGCCGGGGGGCGCCCGACAATGAGCAGTTCTTC.

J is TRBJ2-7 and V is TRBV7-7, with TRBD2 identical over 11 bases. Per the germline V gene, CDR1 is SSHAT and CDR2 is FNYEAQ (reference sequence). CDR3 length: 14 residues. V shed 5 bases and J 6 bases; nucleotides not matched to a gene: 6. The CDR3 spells CASSVGTSGSEQYF. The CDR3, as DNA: TGTGCCAGCAGCGTCGGGACTAGCGGAAGCGAGCAGTACTTC.

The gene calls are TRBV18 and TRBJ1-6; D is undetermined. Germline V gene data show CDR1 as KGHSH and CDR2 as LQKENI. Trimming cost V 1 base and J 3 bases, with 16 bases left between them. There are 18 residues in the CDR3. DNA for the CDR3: TGTGCCAGCTCACCACTCGGGAGCATCATCGACTATAATTCACCCCTCCACTTT. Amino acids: CASSPLGSIIDYNSPLHF.

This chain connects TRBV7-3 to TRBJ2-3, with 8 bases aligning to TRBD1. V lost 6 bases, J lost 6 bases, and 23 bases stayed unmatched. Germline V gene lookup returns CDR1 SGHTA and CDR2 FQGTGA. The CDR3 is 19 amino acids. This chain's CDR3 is CASRHQGAESRPHGDTQYF. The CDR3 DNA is TGTGCCAGCAGACATCAGGGGGCCGAGTCGCGTCCCCACGGGGATACGCAGTATTTT.

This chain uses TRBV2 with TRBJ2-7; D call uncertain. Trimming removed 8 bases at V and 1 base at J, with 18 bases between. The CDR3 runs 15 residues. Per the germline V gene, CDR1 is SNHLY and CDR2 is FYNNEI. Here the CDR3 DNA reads TGTGCCAGCTCCAGTGGGCAGACGAGATCCTACGAGCAGTACTTC. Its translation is CASSSGQTRSYEQYF.

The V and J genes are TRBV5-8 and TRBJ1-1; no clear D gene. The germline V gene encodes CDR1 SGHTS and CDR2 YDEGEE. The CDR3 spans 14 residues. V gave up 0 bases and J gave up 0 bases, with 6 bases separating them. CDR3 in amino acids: CASSLAGMNTEAFF. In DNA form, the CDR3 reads TGTGCCAGCAGCTTGGCCGGTATGAACACTGAAGCTTTCTTT.

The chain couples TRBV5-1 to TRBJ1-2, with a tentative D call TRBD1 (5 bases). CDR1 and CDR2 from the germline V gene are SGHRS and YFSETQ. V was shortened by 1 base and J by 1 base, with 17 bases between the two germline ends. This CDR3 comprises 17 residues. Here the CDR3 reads CASSLMILGGVNYGYTF. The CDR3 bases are TGCGCCAGCAGCTTGATGATACTGGGAGGGGTTAACTATGGCTACACCTTC. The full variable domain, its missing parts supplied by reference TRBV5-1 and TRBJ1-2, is KAGVTQTPRYLIKTRGQQVTLSCSPISGHRSVSWYQQTPGQGLQFLFEYFSETQRNKGNFPGRFSGRQFSNSRSEMNVSTLELGDSALYLCASSLMILGGVNYGYTFGSGTRLTVV.

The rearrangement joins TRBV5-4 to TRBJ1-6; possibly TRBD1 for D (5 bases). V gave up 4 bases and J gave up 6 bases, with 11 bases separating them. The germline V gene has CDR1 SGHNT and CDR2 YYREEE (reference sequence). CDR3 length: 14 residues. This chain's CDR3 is CASSVWGVNSPLHF. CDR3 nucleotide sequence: TGTGCCAGCAGCGTATGGGGGGTTAATTCACCCCTCCACTTT.